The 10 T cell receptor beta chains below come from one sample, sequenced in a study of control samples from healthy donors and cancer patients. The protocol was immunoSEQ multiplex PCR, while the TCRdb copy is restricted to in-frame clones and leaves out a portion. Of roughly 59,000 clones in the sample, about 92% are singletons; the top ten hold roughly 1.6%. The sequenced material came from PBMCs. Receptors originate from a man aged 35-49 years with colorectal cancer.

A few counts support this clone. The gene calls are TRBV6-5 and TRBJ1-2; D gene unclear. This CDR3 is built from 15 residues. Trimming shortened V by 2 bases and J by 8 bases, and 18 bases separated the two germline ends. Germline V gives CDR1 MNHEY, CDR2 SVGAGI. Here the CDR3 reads CASSYEEGSPRGYTF. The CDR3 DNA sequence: TGTGCCAGCAGTTACGAGGAGGGATCGCCTCGGGGCTACACCTTC.

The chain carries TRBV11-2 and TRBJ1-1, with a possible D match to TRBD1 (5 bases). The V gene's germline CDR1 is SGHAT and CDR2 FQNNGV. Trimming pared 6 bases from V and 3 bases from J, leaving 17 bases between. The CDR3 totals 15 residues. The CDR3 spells CASSRGRGWDTEAFF. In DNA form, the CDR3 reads TGTGCCAGCAGTCGGGGCCGGGGATGGGACACTGAAGCTTTCTTT.

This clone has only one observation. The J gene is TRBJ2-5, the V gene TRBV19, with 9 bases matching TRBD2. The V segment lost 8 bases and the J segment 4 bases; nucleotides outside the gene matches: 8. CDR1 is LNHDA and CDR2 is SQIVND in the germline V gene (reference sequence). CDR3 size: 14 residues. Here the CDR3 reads CASSTGTSTETQYF. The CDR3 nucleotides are TGTGCCAGTTCTACCGGGACTAGCACAGAGACCCAGTACTTC.

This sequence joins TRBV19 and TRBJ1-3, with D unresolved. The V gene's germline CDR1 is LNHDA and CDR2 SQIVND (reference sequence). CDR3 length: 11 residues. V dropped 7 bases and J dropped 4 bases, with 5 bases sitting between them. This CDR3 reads CASKLGNTIYF. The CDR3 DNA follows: TGTGCCAGTAAATTGGGAAACACCATATATTTT.

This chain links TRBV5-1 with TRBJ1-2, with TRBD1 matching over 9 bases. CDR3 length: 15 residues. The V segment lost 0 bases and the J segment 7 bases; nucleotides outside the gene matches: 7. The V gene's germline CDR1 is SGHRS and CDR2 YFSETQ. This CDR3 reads CASSLAPTGGFGYTF. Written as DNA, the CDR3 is TGCGCCAGCAGCTTGGCCCCGACAGGGGGTTTTGGCTACACCTTC.

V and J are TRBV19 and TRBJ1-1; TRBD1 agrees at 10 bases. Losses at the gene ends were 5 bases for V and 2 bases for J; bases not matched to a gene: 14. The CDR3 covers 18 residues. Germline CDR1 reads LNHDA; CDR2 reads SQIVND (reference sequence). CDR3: CASSFDRDRGSRNTEAFF. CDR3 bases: TGTGCCAGTAGTTTCGACCGGGACAGGGGTAGTAGAAACACTGAAGCTTTCTTT.

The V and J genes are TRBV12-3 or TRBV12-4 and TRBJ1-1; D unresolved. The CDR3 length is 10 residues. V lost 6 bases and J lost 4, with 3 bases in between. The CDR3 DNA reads TGTGCCAGCAGCACCACTGAAGCTTTCTTT. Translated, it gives CASSTTEAFF.

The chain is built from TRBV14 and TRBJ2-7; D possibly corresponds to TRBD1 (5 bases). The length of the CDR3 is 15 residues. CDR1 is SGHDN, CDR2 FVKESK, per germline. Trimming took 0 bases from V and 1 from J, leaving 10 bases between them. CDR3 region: CASSQDPYRSYEQYF. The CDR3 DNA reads TGTGCCAGCAGCCAAGACCCCTACAGGTCCTACGAGCAGTACTTC.

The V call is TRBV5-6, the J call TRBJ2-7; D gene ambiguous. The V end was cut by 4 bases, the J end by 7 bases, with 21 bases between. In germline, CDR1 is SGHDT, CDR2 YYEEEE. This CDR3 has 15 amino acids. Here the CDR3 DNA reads TGTGCCAGCAGCCCCGGTCCCGTCAGCACGTGGGAGCAGTACTTC. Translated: CASSPGPVSTWEQYF.

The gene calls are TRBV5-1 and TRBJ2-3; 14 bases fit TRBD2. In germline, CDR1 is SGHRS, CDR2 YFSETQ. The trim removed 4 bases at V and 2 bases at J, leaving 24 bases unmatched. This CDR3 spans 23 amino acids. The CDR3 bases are TGCGCCAGCAGCCATCCCCGGGACAGACTGACTAGCGGGGGGGCCGGTCCCACAGATACGCAGTATTTT. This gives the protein CASSHPRDRLTSGGAGPTDTQYF.